This T cell receptor (beta chain) originates from a study of CD8 T cells in Susac syndrome. The CDR3 extends over 14 amino acids. CDR1 is DFQATT, CDR2 SNEGSKA, per germline (reference sequence). Trimming removed 6 bases at V and 7 bases at J, with 22 bases between. The RNA input was roughly 0.5 to 1 ug, and it was reverse transcribed with random hexamers. It was immunoSEQ multiplex PCR that amplified TCR beta CDR3 across 54 Vbeta and 13 Jbeta. TCRdb redid the calling of the immunoSEQ multiplex PCR reads with MiXCR, one entry per CDR3 protein. The sample includes around 85,000 distinct CDR3 sequences, around 93% of them seen just once.

This clonotype originated in a human donor with Susac syndrome. J is TRBJ2-7 and V is TRBV20-1; TRBD2 might be the D (6 bases). The sample taken for sequencing was CD8+ T cells from PBMCs. CDR3 sequence: CSAEGLEHAMEQYF. DNA of the CDR3: TGCAGTGCGGAGGGGCTGGAGCATGCCATGGAGCAGTACTTC.